The 28 T cell receptor beta chains listed next were all sequenced from one sample in a study of CD8 T cells in ankylosing spondylitis. TCRdb used MiXCR to reprocess the 5' RACE reads, holding one entry per CDR3 protein. Among some 220,000 distinct CDR3 sequences listed, roughly 8.2% were seen once. The sample consisted of blood, either unsorted or a sorted T cell fraction (not recorded which). Source of these receptors: a female donor with ankylosing spondylitis or in good health (not recorded which).

This clonotype appeared many times. V is TRBV2 and J is TRBJ1-2; D ambiguous. CDR1 and CDR2 from the germline V gene are SNHLY and FYNNEI. The CDR3 covers 12 residues. Deletions cut 4 bases from V and 6 bases from J, with 9 bases between. The CDR3 protein is CASSGGSNGYTF. DNA of the CDR3: TGTGCCAGCAGTGGGGGTAGTAATGGCTACACCTTC. The entire variable domain, with the rest obtained from reference TRBV2 and TRBJ1-2, is as follows: EPEVTQTPSHQVTQMGQEVILRCVPISNHLYFYWYRQILGQKVEFLVSFYNNEISEKSEIFDDQFSVERPDGSNFTLKIRSTKLEDSAMYFCASSGGSNGYTFGSGTRLTVV.

This rearrangement joins TRBV11-2 to TRBJ2-7; maybe TRBD2 (6 bases). V shed 4 bases and J shed 0 bases, with 10 bases lying between them. This CDR3 has 14 amino acids. CDR1 is SGHAT and CDR2 is FQNNGV in the germline V gene. CDR3 residues: CASSSDGSSYEQYF. CDR3 coding DNA: TGTGCCAGCAGCTCCGACGGGAGCTCCTACGAGCAGTACTTC. The full variable domain, in which reference TRBV11-2 and TRBJ2-7 provide the parts outside the CDR3, is EAGVAQSPRYKIIEKRQSVAFWCNPISGHATLYWYQQILGQGPKLLIQFQNNGVVDDSQLPKDRFSAERLKGVDSTLKIQPAKLEDSAVYLCASSSDGSSYEQYFGPGTRLTVT.

This clonotype was detected only a few times. V is TRBV15 and J is TRBJ2-7; TRBD2 might be the D (6 bases). Germline assignment: CDR1 LNHNV and CDR2 YYDKDF (reference sequence). The CDR3 runs 14 residues. Trimming took 6 bases from V and 2 from J, leaving 14 bases between them. The CDR3 region is CATSVIAGTYEQYF. The CDR3 coding sequence is TGTGCCACCAGTGTGATCGCGGGAACCTACGAGCAGTACTTC.

This clonotype appeared many times. This rearrangement joins TRBV15 to TRBJ1-6, with 7 bases fitting TRBD1. CDR1 is LNHNV, CDR2 YYDKDF, per germline (reference sequence). The CDR3 is 15 residues long. The ends lost 0 bases at V and 10 bases at J; junction bases unmatched: 6. CDR3 sequence (DNA): TGTGCCACCAGCAGAGAGGGCAGGGGGGAGTCACCCCTCCACTTT. Translation gives CATSREGRGESPLHF.

This clonotype was observed at least ten times. The rearrangement uses TRBV4-3 and TRBJ2-7; TRBD1 might be the D (6 bases). Deletions cut 0 bases from V and 1 base from J, with 10 bases between. Germline CDR1 LGHNA, CDR2 YSLEER. CDR3 size: 15 residues. CDR3 protein: CASSQDGTRSYEQYF. The CDR3 nucleotides read TGCGCCAGCAGCCAAGATGGGACACGGTCCTACGAGCAGTACTTC.

To note about this clonotype: A clone one base away is much larger, so this may be a read error. The CDR3 reads CTSVTSEYNEQFF. DNA of the CDR3: TGTACCAGCGTAACTAGCGAGTACAATGAGCAGTTCTTC. The genes are TRBV2 and TRBJ2-1; 7 nucleotides match TRBD2. Germline V lookup: CDR1 SNHLY, CDR2 FYNNEI. This CDR3 has 13 residues.

Many counts were recorded for this clonotype. CDR3: CSARDQLVPRNEQFF. As DNA, the CDR3 is TGCAGTGCTAGAGATCAGTTGGTGCCGCGGAATGAGCAGTTCTTC. The genes are TRBV20-1 and TRBJ2-1; D call uncertain. Trimming left V 0 bases short and J 7 bases short, with 16 bases between. Germline V gene lookup returns CDR1 DFQATT and CDR2 SNEGSKA (reference sequence). This CDR3 has 15 amino acids.

This clonotype was counted ten times or more. The chain combines TRBV6-1 with TRBJ2-1; 8 nucleotides agree with TRBD1. The CDR3 sequence is 14 residues long. With 6 bases clipped from V and 7 bases from J, the junction kept 8 bases outside the gene matches. Germline CDR1 reads MNHNS; CDR2 reads SASEGT. The CDR3 nucleotides are TGTGCCAGCAGCCGGGACAGGTCGCGAAATGAGCAGTTCTTC. It codes for CASSRDRSRNEQFF.

This clonotype was counted ten times or more. This chain links TRBV27 with TRBJ2-7; 7 nucleotides agree with TRBD2. Trimming at V came to 2 bases and at J to 4 bases, leaving 5 bases not matched to a gene. The germline CDR1 and CDR2 sequences are MNHEY and SMNVEV (reference sequence). This CDR3 has 14 amino acids. The CDR3 loop reads CASSLMGGEYEQYF. The CDR3 region has the DNA TGTGCCAGCAGTTTAATGGGGGGGGAGTACGAGCAGTACTTC.

Ten or more counts support this clonotype. Here the CDR3 DNA reads TGTGCCAGCGCCGCAGGGATGAACACTGAAGCTTTCTTT. Protein sequence: CASAAGMNTEAFF. This chain uses TRBV25-1 with TRBJ1-1; tentative D call: TRBD1 (5 bases). Trimming stripped 8 bases from V and 0 bases from J, with 10 bases between. From germline, CDR1 is MGHDK and CDR2 SYGVNS. This CDR3 contains 13 residues.

This clonotype came up a few times. The chain links TRBV25-1 to TRBJ2-5; 12 bases map to TRBD2. This CDR3 spans 15 amino acids. The germline gives CDR1 MGHDK, CDR2 SYGVNS. Trimming removed 4 bases from V and 4 bases from J; junction bases left unmatched: 4. CDR3 region: CASSGLAGVGETQYF. The CDR3 nucleotides are TGTGCCAGCAGTGGACTAGCGGGAGTTGGAGAGACCCAGTACTTC.

This clonotype showed up just a few times. The V call is TRBV9, the J call TRBJ2-7; the match to TRBD1 covers 7 bases. Germline CDR1 reads SGDLS; CDR2 reads YYNGEE. V was clipped by 0 bases and J by 4 bases; unmatched bases: 7. The CDR3 runs to 15 residues. The CDR3 is CASSVAGGAGYEQYF. The CDR3 DNA is TGTGCCAGCAGCGTAGCAGGGGGAGCAGGTTACGAGCAGTACTTC.

This clonotype was detected a few times. The gene calls are TRBV18 and TRBJ2-3; tentative D call: TRBD2 (5 bases). This CDR3 region has 15 residues. Germline values: CDR1 KGHSH, CDR2 LQKENI. The germline V and J ends were trimmed by 1 base and 6 bases, with 14 bases remaining between them. The CDR3 is CASSPLAPSSDTQYF. The CDR3, as DNA: TGTGCCAGCTCACCACTAGCGCCCTCCTCGGATACGCAGTATTTT.

This clonotype was seen at least ten times. J is TRBJ2-1 and V is TRBV9; TRBD1 aligns across 8 bases. Germline CDR1 is SGDLS and CDR2 is YYNGEE. The CDR3 is made up of 16 amino acids. V was pared by 4 bases and J by 0 bases, with 6 bases of the junction left unmatched. CDR3 loop: CASSPRTGSSYNEQFF. Here the CDR3 DNA reads TGTGCCAGCAGCCCCCGGACAGGGAGCTCCTACAATGAGCAGTTCTTC.

This clonotype was picked up many times. The rearrangement joins TRBV7-2 to TRBJ1-3; no clear D. Germline loops: CDR1 SGHTA, CDR2 FQGNSA. This CDR3 spans 13 amino acids. The germline V and J ends were trimmed by 1 base and 9 bases, with 10 bases remaining between them. CDR3 protein: CASSLGSKGTIYF. CDR3 coding DNA: TGTGCCAGCAGCTTAGGGTCAAAAGGCACCATATATTTT. Supplemented by reference TRBV7-2 and TRBJ1-3, the full variable domain reads GAGVSQSPSNKVTEKGKDVELRCDPISGHTALYWYRQSLGQGLEFLIYFQGNSAPDKSGLPSDRFSAERTGGSVSTLTIQRTQQEDSAVYLCASSLGSKGTIYFGEGSWLTVV.

This clonotype was recorded at least ten times. V is TRBV6-5 and J is TRBJ1-1; 10 positions match TRBD1. The CDR3 extends over 15 amino acids. Germline-derived CDR1 and CDR2 are MNHEY and SVGAGI. J gave up 4 bases and V 4 bases, and 6 bases lay outside the gene matches. The CDR3 is CASSSDRGLFTEAFF. CDR3 DNA: TGTGCCAGCAGTTCCGACAGGGGGCTATTCACTGAAGCTTTCTTT.

The genes are TRBV7-9 and TRBJ2-7; 7 nucleotides line up with TRBD1. From germline, CDR1 is SEHNR and CDR2 FQNEAQ (reference sequence). Trimming removed 4 bases from V and 0 bases from J; junction bases left unmatched: 6. The CDR3 totals 15 residues. The CDR3 bases are TGTGCCAGCAGCTCTTGGGACAGCGACTCCTACGAGCAGTACTTC. It translates to CASSSWDSDSYEQYF.

This clonotype was found many times. The chain links TRBV5-1 to TRBJ2-7; tentative D call: TRBD2 (5 bases). Germline CDR1 SGHRS, CDR2 YFSETQ. The CDR3 consists of 15 residues. Trimming took off 3 bases at V and 6 bases at J, with 19 bases between the two ends. Here the CDR3 reads CASSSSGIRTREQYF. DNA of the CDR3: TGCGCCAGCAGCTCATCCGGGATCCGAACCCGCGAGCAGTACTTC.

In this sample, this clonotype turned up many times. The chain employs TRBV20-1 and TRBJ2-1; TRBD1 matches 9 bases. CDR1 and CDR2 from the germline V gene are DFQATT and SNEGSKA (reference sequence). The CDR3 sequence is 14 residues long. J gave up 6 bases and V 6 bases, and 9 bases lay outside the gene matches. The CDR3 nucleotides are TGCAGTGCAAGAACCGGGACAGGGACCAATGAGCAGTTCTTC. This translates into CSARTGTGTNEQFF.

This clonotype was picked up a small number of times. The chain recombines TRBV7-2 with TRBJ1-2, with D unresolved. Trimming shortened V by 2 bases and J by 6 bases, and 19 bases separated the two germline ends. The V gene's germline CDR1 is SGHTA and CDR2 FQGNSA. The CDR3 has 16 amino acids. In DNA form, the CDR3 reads TGTGCCAGCAGCTTAATCGGGGATATCGCCGTGGATGGCTACACCTTC. Its translation is CASSLIGDIAVDGYTF.

This clonotype occurred a few times. The chain couples TRBV11-2 to TRBJ2-2; D may correspond to TRBD1 or TRBD2 (6 bases each). CDR1 and CDR2 (germline): SGHAT, FQNNGV. The length of the CDR3 is 13 residues. Trimming removed 7 bases at V and 6 bases at J, with 12 bases between. CDR3 sequence (DNA): TGTGCCAGCACCCTAGGGGGGTCCGGGGAGCTGTTTTTT. This sequence encodes CASTLGGSGELFF.

This clonotype has ten or more counts. CDR3 sequence reads: CASSHSGAEAFF. The CDR3 DNA follows: TGCGCCAGCAGCCACTCAGGGGCTGAAGCTTTCTTT. The rearrangement links TRBV4-1 to TRBJ1-1, with a possible D match to TRBD1 (6 bases). Trimming shortened V by 3 bases and J by 6 bases, and 8 bases separated the two germline ends. There are 12 residues in the CDR3. Germline V gives CDR1 MGHRA, CDR2 YSYEKL.

This clonotype was seen more than once but under ten times. J is TRBJ2-3 and V is TRBV11-2; the match to TRBD1 covers 11 bases. J lost 2 bases, V lost 1 base, and 8 bases had no gene match. The germline V gene has CDR1 SGHAT and CDR2 FQNNGV. The CDR3 is 18 residues long. The CDR3 coding sequence is TGTGCCAGCAGCTTAGGGACAGGGGGCAGCTTCAACACAGATACGCAGTATTTT. Amino acids: CASSLGTGGSFNTDTQYF.

This clonotype showed up just a few times. The chain is built from TRBV6-1 and TRBJ1-4; possible D gene TRBD1, 6 bases. This CDR3 is 15 amino acids long. Looked up from germline, CDR1 is MNHNS and CDR2 is SASEGT. V was cut by 0 bases and J by 8 bases, with 13 bases left in between. The CDR3 DNA reads TGTGCCAGCAGTGAAGCCGGGGGGCTAGGGGAAAAACTGTTTTTT. Translation gives CASSEAGGLGEKLFF.

This clonotype came up a few times. It may be a read error: a sequence one base away is much more abundant. The gene calls are TRBV5-1 and TRBJ2-7; D may be TRBD1 or TRBD2 (6 bases each). The CDR3 contains 13 residues. V lost 2 bases and J 3 bases, leaving 9 bases between the germline ends. Germline CDR1 is SGHRS and CDR2 is YFSETQ. The CDR3, as DNA: TGCGCCAGCAGCTTCGGGGGCCTCTACGAGCAGTACTTC. Translated: CASSFGGLYEQYF.

This clonotype came up many times. This sequence joins TRBV12-3 or TRBV12-4 and TRBJ2-1; D is unresolved. V dropped 1 base and J dropped 6 bases, with 16 bases sitting between them. The CDR3 runs to 16 residues. The CDR3 reads CASSLGPREGRNEQFF. The CDR3 region has the DNA TGTGCCAGCAGTTTAGGGCCCAGAGAAGGCCGCAATGAGCAGTTCTTC.

This clonotype was detected many times. The genes are TRBV20-1 and TRBJ1-3; maybe TRBD1 (5 bases). Trimming took 5 bases from V and 4 from J, leaving 12 bases between them. In germline, CDR1 is DFQATT, CDR2 SNEGSKA (reference sequence). CDR3 length equals 13 residues. The CDR3 DNA reads TGCAGTGCTGTTAGGGGAGCGGGAAACACCATATATTTT. Translating gives CSAVRGAGNTIYF.

This clonotype was counted at least ten times. The chain is built from TRBV20-1 and TRBJ1-4; D is unclear. This CDR3 contains 14 residues. V was clipped by 2 bases and J by 3 bases, with 10 bases between them. Per the germline V gene, CDR1 is DFQATT and CDR2 is SNEGSKA (reference sequence). The CDR3 protein is CSARREGANEKLFF. As DNA, the CDR3 is TGCAGTGCTAGACGCGAGGGTGCTAATGAAAAACTGTTTTTT.